This T cell receptor (beta chain) was found in a study of blood T cell repertoires in COVID-19. On the study more broadly: Sites in the United States, Italy and Spain provided acute and convalescent COVID-19 samples. The analysed material was cDNA or gDNA that came from T cells, B-cell-depleted T cells, or PBMCs.

Original processing notes: Amplified reference gene primers provided the basis for estimating nucleated cell counts. Only in-frame clones appear in the TCRdb table, and some are missing; sequencing was by immunoSEQ multiplex PCR. For V, J and clone size, that table is used; D and trimming come from the DNA. The data contain roughly 16,000 clones, 88% of them singletons. This clone was seen more than once but under ten times. CDR1 is SGHTA and CDR2 is FQGTGA in the germline V gene. The CDR3 has 16 amino acids. V shed 1 base and J shed 6 bases, with 18 bases lying between them. The sample was peripheral blood. This sequence joins TRBV7-3 and TRBJ1-2; TRBD1 is a possible D gene (5 bases). The sequence was obtained from a human donor in a cohort sampled during active COVID-19. This CDR3 is CASSLMGDSVGDGYTF. As DNA, the CDR3 is TGTGCCAGCAGCTTAATGGGGGACTCGGTGGGAGATGGCTACACCTTC.